The text below deals with one T cell receptor beta chain. The protocol was immunoSEQ multiplex PCR, while the TCRdb copy is restricted to in-frame clones and leaves out a portion. The profile shows about 220,000 clones, more than 75% of them singletons. The sample comes from a study of blood T cell repertoires in COVID-19. J lost 14 bases, V lost 5 bases, and 8 bases had no gene match. This CDR3 is 13 amino acids long. This chain links TRBV12-3 or TRBV12-4 with TRBJ2-1; the match to TRBD1 covers 11 bases. This TCR was recovered from a man aged 50-59 years who had recovered from COVID-19. The material sequenced was peripheral blood. The CDR3 loop reads CASSPGTGGGEFF. As DNA, the CDR3 is TGTGCCAGCAGTCCAGGGACAGGGGGAGGCGAGTTCTTC.